Below, one T cell receptor (beta chain) is given with its context. Its antigen is currently unknown. Template switching with 5'RACE generated the TCR cDNA and added a universal primer site and UMIs. TCRdb passed the 5' RACE reads through MiXCR, listing each CDR3 protein once. The data hold some 290,000 distinct CDR3 sequences, with approximately 12% observed a single time. The CDR3 is 15 residues long. CDR1 and CDR2 (germline): DFQATT, SNEGSKA (reference sequence). Trimming pared 0 bases from V and 4 bases from J, leaving 15 bases between. This sample is part of a study of T cells after yellow fever vaccination. Study context: Preparation of the low-cell-number fractions used SMART-Seq v4 Ultra Low Input.

Study-wide findings and caveats: The secondary response showed a weaker magnitude and a faster peak, day 5 versus 15.

The input for sequencing was CD4+ T cells sorted from PBMCs, taken 45 days after the yellow fever booster vaccination. The V and J genes are TRBV20-1 and TRBJ2-5, with TRBD2 as a possible D gene (6 bases). This receptor was identified in a man aged 18 to 30 who received the YFV17D yellow fever vaccine. CDR3 DNA: TGCAGTGCTAGAGACTCGACTAGGGACGGAGAGACCCAGTACTTC. Residues: CSARDSTRDGETQYF.